The 19 T cell receptor beta chains reported below all come from one sample, sequenced in a study of blood T cells in healthy people across ages. Through a sample-barcoded 5' primer and a J-beta primer mix, a second PCR was run for roughly 7 to 12 cycles. TCRdb processed the 5' RACE reads anew with MiXCR; each CDR3 protein has one entry. The sample lists fewer than 800,000 distinct CDR3 sequences, 45% to 50% occurring once. Sequencing was performed on blood. All receptors come from an older woman in good health.

This sequence joins TRBV20-1 and TRBJ2-5; D gene uncertain. Germline CDR1 is DFQATT and CDR2 is SNEGSKA (reference sequence). CDR3 length: 14 amino acids. V was trimmed by 0 bases and J by 2 bases, leaving 10 bases between them. In DNA form, the CDR3 reads TGCAGTGCTAGAGATTCGATAAGGCAAGAGACCCAGTACTTC. This translates into CSARDSIRQETQYF.

Note on this clonotype: A much larger clone differs from this one at a single base, so this may be a read error. The genes are TRBV7-9 and TRBJ2-1; 8 bases are a match to TRBD1. The CDR3 consists of 16 residues. J lost 13 bases, V lost 4 bases, and 18 bases had no gene match. The germline V gene has CDR1 SEHNR and CDR2 FQNEAQ (reference sequence). The CDR3 nucleotides are TGTGCCAGCAGCTCGACCGAAACGACAGGGGTAGAGACCCAGTTCTTC. Protein sequence: CASSSTETTGVETQFF.

The V gene is TRBV6-6, the J gene TRBJ2-1, with unresolved D. Germline values: CDR1 MNHNY, CDR2 SVGAGI (reference sequence). Between the trimmed V and J ends, which lost 7 bases and 10 bases, there was a span of 11 bases. The CDR3 is made up of 11 amino acids. The CDR3 nucleotides read TGTGCCAGCACTGCCAGCAGAGAGCAGTTCTTC. Encoded protein: CASTASREQFF.

This clonotype was seen a handful of times. J is TRBJ1-2 and V is TRBV29-1; TRBD1 agrees at 10 bases. The V segment lost 2 bases and the J segment 7 bases; nucleotides outside the gene matches: 4. The CDR3 consists of 13 residues. Germline CDR1 and CDR2: SQVTM and ANQGSEA. CDR3 sequence (DNA): TGCAGCGTTGAAAGACAGGGGGCCGGTGGCTACACCTTC. This codes for CSVERQGAGGYTF.

This chain links TRBV20-1 with TRBJ2-3, with TRBD2 identical over 8 bases. Germline values: CDR1 DFQATT, CDR2 SNEGSKA (reference sequence). V trimming: 4 bases; J trimming: 3 bases; junction bases outside the gene matches: 12. This CDR3 is 16 amino acids long. DNA for the CDR3: TGCAGTGCTAAGAAACCGGGACTAGATATTACAGATACGCAGTATTTT. It encodes CSAKKPGLDITDTQYF.

This clonotype was picked up a small number of times. V and J are TRBV4-1 and TRBJ2-5; 7 bases are shared with TRBD2. Gene TRBJ2-7 matches the end of the DNA better, so the J call may be wrong. CDR3 length: 14 residues. Germline V gene data show CDR1 as MGHRA and CDR2 as YSYEKL. DNA of the CDR3: TGCGCCAGCAGCCAAGAGAGCGGGACTGACGAGCAGTACTTC. Its translation is CASSQESGTDEQYF.

The chain combines TRBV9 with TRBJ2-5; no reliable D call. The V gene's germline CDR1 is SGDLS and CDR2 YYNGEE. The V end was cut by 0 bases, the J end by 7 bases, with 10 bases between. The length of the CDR3 is 13 residues. CDR3 sequence: CASSVVNLGTQYF. The CDR3 bases are TGTGCCAGCAGCGTAGTGAACTTAGGGACCCAGTACTTC.

V and J are TRBV20-1 and TRBJ1-2, with D tentatively TRBD1 (5 bases). The CDR3 is made up of 14 amino acids. The germline gives CDR1 DFQATT, CDR2 SNEGSKA (reference sequence). The ends were cut back, 3 bases at V and 4 bases at J, with 15 bases in the middle. The CDR3 nucleotides read TGCAGTGCTAGGCCGGCCAGGGAGACCTATGGCTACACCTTC. Translation gives CSARPARETYGYTF.

This clonotype came up once. A much larger clone differs by one base, so this may be a read error. The chain joins TRBV7-7 to TRBJ2-3; D could derive from TRBD1 or TRBD2 (6 bases each). Per the germline V gene, CDR1 is SSHAT and CDR2 is FNYEAQ (reference sequence). There are 15 residues in the CDR3. Here the CDR3 DNA reads TGTGCTAGCGGCTTAACAGGGTCGTTCACAGATACGCAGTATTTT. Its translation is CASGLTGSFTDTQYF.

The chain is built from TRBV16 and TRBJ1-1; 7 nucleotides line up with TRBD1. Trimming cost V 0 bases and J 4 bases; bases outside gene matches: 2. The CDR3 spans 14 residues. Germline loops: CDR1 KGHSY, CDR2 FQNENV. CDR3 DNA: TGTGCCAGCAGCCAATCGGCAGGGGGCACTGAAGCTTTCTTT. Protein: CASSQSAGGTEAFF.

The V and J genes are TRBV29-1 and TRBJ1-1; TRBD1 matches at 10 bases. The junction had 13 bases not matched to a gene; V was cut back by 7 bases and J by 5 bases. In germline, CDR1 is SQVTM, CDR2 ANQGSEA. This CDR3 has 15 residues. The CDR3 loop is CSAGDRGDRRTEAFF. The DNA of the CDR3 is TGCAGCGCCGGGGACAGGGGAGATCGGAGAACTGAAGCTTTCTTT.

This rearrangement joins TRBV27 to TRBJ1-6; D gene uncertain. Germline CDR1 is MNHEY and CDR2 is SMNVEV (reference sequence). This CDR3 spans 15 amino acids. The ends were cut back, 2 bases at V and 7 bases at J, with 12 bases in the middle. CDR3 DNA: TGTGCCAGCAGTTTAGTGGACGGAGAAAATTCACCCCTCCACTTT. Translated: CASSLVDGENSPLHF.

The J gene is TRBJ2-1, the V gene TRBV29-1, with 12 positions matching TRBD2. The CDR3 totals 14 residues. The ends lost 6 bases at V and 8 bases at J; junction bases unmatched: 8. In germline, CDR1 is SQVTM, CDR2 ANQGSEA. The CDR3 loop is CSVGLAGLLYEQFF. CDR3 bases: TGCAGCGTGGGACTAGCGGGTCTGTTGTATGAGCAGTTCTTC.

On this clonotype itself: One end of the junction is discordant with germline, which a read error may explain. The V and J genes are TRBV4-3 and TRBJ2-6, with a weak D call TRBD1 (5 bases). CDR1 is LGHNA and CDR2 is YSLEER in the germline V gene. The length of the CDR3 is 18 residues. This CDR3 is CASIQKGRKISGANVLTF. In DNA, the CDR3 is TGCGCCAGCATCCAAAAGGGGCGGAAAATCTCTGGGGCCAACGTCCTGACTTTC.

The chain carries TRBV5-4 and TRBJ2-1; 9 bases line up with TRBD2. The trim removed 2 bases at V and 3 bases at J, leaving 3 bases unmatched. CDR1 is SGHNT and CDR2 is YYREEE in the germline V gene (reference sequence). The CDR3 has 15 residues. CDR3 DNA sequence: TGTGCCAGCAGCTTAGCGGGAGGTCGCTACAATGAGCAGTTCTTC. Translating it yields CASSLAGGRYNEQFF.

As concerns this clonotype: A much larger clone differs by one base, so this may be a read error. The chain carries TRBV7-2 and TRBJ2-3; a possible D gene is TRBD2 (5 bases). The CDR3 totals 14 residues. Germline V gives CDR1 SGHTA, CDR2 FQGNSA. The CDR3 is CVSSLDLPENTQYF. As DNA, the CDR3 is TGTGTCAGCAGCTTGGACTTGCCGGAGAATACGCAGTATTTT. The entire variable domain, with the rest obtained from reference TRBV7-2 and TRBJ2-3, is as follows: GAGVSQSPSNKVTEKGKDVELRCDPISGHTALYWYRQSLGQGLEFLIYFQGNSAPDKSGLPSDRFSAERTGGSVSTLTIQRTQQEDSAVYLCVSSLDLPENTQYFGPGTRLTVL.

The chain carries TRBV20-1 and TRBJ1-2; 7 bases map to TRBD1. The CDR3 has 14 amino acids. Germline V gives CDR1 DFQATT, CDR2 SNEGSKA (reference sequence). Trimming cost V 1 base and J 3 bases; bases outside gene matches: 5. Here the CDR3 reads CSARARQGYYGYTF. Here the CDR3 DNA reads TGCAGTGCTAGAGCTCGACAGGGTTACTATGGCTACACCTTC.

The sample holds a few counts of this clonotype. The chain has TRBV12-3 or TRBV12-4 and TRBJ2-7; D is possibly TRBD2 (5 bases). The CDR3 is 15 amino acids. Trimming pared 1 base from V and 0 bases from J, leaving 10 bases between. The chain's CDR3 is CASSLDPSGSYEQYF. The CDR3 coding sequence is TGTGCCAGCAGTTTAGACCCCAGCGGCTCCTACGAGCAGTACTTC.

The gene calls are TRBV12-3 or TRBV12-4 and TRBJ1-2; perhaps TRBD1 as D (5 bases). This CDR3 has 16 residues. Trimming cost V 7 bases and J 4 bases, with 22 bases left between them. The CDR3 nucleotides are TGTGCCAGCAAGGTGGGGGGGGAGGACCAGCTCTATGGCTACACCTTC. Protein sequence: CASKVGGEDQLYGYTF.